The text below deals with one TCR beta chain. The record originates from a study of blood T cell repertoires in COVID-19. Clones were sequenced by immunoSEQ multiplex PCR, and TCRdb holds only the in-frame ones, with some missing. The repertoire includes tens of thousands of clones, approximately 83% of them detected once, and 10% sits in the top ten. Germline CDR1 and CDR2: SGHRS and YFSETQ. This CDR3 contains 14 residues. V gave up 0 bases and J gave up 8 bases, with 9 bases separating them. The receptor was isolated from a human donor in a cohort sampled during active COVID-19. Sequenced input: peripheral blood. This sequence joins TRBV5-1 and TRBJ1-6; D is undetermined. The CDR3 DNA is TGCGCCAGCAGCTTGGGAGTAGCAGATTCACCCCTCCACTTT. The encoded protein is CASSLGVADSPLHF.